A selection of T cell receptor beta chains follows, all from one sample in a study of T cell responses to AZD1222 COVID-19 vaccine. Clones were read by immunoSEQ multiplex PCR, and TCRdb kept only the in-frame ones, dropping some. The repertoire holds some 120,000 clones, with roughly 90% as singletons. The source was peripheral blood, collected on day 0 of AZD1222 vaccination. The receptors come from an adult in good health. CDR3s include the opening cysteine and the closing phenylalanine or tryptophan. A D gene is named only where the DNA matches it firmly. Clone size appears in some rows only: once, few, many, or a class for an expanded clone.

TRBJ2-7	once	TRBV24-1	-	TGTGCCACCAGTCCAGGGCCCTACGAGCAGTACTTC	CATSPGPYEQYF
TRBJ2-5	once	TRBV24-1	TRBD1	TGTGCCACCAGTGAGTTCGGGACAGAAGAGACCCAGTACTTC	CATSEFGTEETQYF
TRBJ1-3	-	TRBV30	-	TGTGCCTGGAGGTTGAGCTCTGGAAACACCATATATTTT	CAWRLSSGNTIYF
TRBJ1-4	-	TRBV13	-	TGTGCCAGCAGCTTAAGAAGGGCGCGAACTAATGAAAAACTGTTTTTT	CASSLRRARTNEKLFF
TRBJ1-3	-	TRBV5-7	TRBD1	TGTGCCAGCAGCTCGTTGGACAGGGGGCTTGTGAGTTCTGGAAACACCATATATTTT	CASSSLDRGLVSSGNTIYF
TRBJ2-1	-	TRBV11-3	TRBD2	TGTGCCAGCAGAGGCGGACTAGCGGGTTACAATGAGCAGTTCTTC	CASRGGLAGYNEQFF
TRBJ1-2	-	TRBV6-5	-	TGTGCCAGCGATGGAGACGGGACACCAAACTATGGCTACACCTTC	CASDGDGTPNYGYTF
TRBJ2-3	-	TRBV5-6	-	TGTGCCAGCAGCTCTTTAGCGGAGATGAACACAGATACGCAGTATTTT	CASSSLAEMNTDTQYF
TRBJ2-1	-	TRBV3-1/TRBV3-2	TRBD2	TGTGCCAGCAGCCCCCCGGGACTAGCGGGAAAATACAATGAGCAGTTCTTC	CASSPPGLAGKYNEQFF
TRBJ2-3	-	TRBV9	-	TGTGCCAGCAGCCAGACCGGGGCATCTCAAGATACGCAGTATTTT	CASSQTGASQDTQYF
TRBJ1-4	-	TRBV24-1	-	TGTGCCACCAGTGATCCACGGAGAGGAGGGGCGGAAAAACTGTTTTTT	CATSDPRRGGAEKLFF
TRBJ2-7	-	TRBV28	-	TGTGCCAGCAGGGGAAACAGGGCGGTCGAGCAGTACTTC	CASRGNRAVEQYF
TRBJ2-1	-	TRBV6-6	-	TGTGCCAGCAGCCCACGATGGGAGCAGTTCTTC	CASSPRWEQFF
TRBJ2-7	-	TRBV21-1	-	TGTGCCAGCAGCAAAAGTCAGGGAGACTACGAGCAGTACTTC	CASSKSQGDYEQYF
TRBJ2-7	-	TRBV5-1	-	TGCGCCAGCAGCTTGGCAGGGGTTCCCCTCTACGAGCAGTACTTC	CASSLAGVPLYEQYF
TRBJ2-3	-	TRBV10-2	TRBD2	TGCGCCAGCGCATCAGGCGGGAGAACAGATACGCAGTATTTT	CASASGGRTDTQYF
TRBJ2-1	-	TRBV7-2	TRBD1	TGTGCCAGCAGTTCTCCCGGAGGGACAGGGGTCTACAATGAGCAGTTCTTC	CASSSPGGTGVYNEQFF
TRBJ1-5	-	TRBV5-6	TRBD1	TGTGCCAGCGGAAGGACAGGGAGTCAGCCCCAGCATTTT	CASGRTGSQPQHF
TRBJ1-1	-	TRBV21-1	-	TGTGCCAGCAGCAGGATAGGCACTGAAGCTTTCTTT	CASSRIGTEAFF
TRBJ2-1	-	TRBV5-1	-	TGCGCCAGCAGCTTGGGAGGGGACCCACCGACCAATGAGCAGTTCTTC	CASSLGGDPPTNEQFF
TRBJ2-7	-	TRBV2	-	TGTGCCAGCAGTATCCACGAGCAGTACTTC	CASSIHEQYF
TRBJ2-1	-	TRBV11-3	TRBD2	TGTGCCAGCAGCATCGGGAGGGCCTCCTACAATGAGCAGTTCTTC	CASSIGRASYNEQFF
TRBJ2-7	-	TRBV11-3	-	TGTGACCACCCCGGGACCAAACCCTACGAGCAGTACTTC	CDHPGTKPYEQYF
TRBJ2-2	-	TRBV24-1	-	TGTGCCACCAGTGACCCTAACACAGGGGAGCTGTTTTTT	CATSDPNTGELFF
TRBJ1-2	-	TRBV25-1	-	TGTGCCAGCAGTGAATTAAAGGGATTGTATGGCTACACCTTC	CASSELKGLYGYTF
TRBJ2-1	-	TRBV7-7	-	TGTGCCAGCAGCTTAGGTATAGAACCTCGGGATGAGCAGTTCTTC	CASSLGIEPRDEQFF
TRBJ2-3	-	TRBV10-3	-	TGTGCCATCAGACCAGTGGGGGGAGTGGTTGCAGATACGCAGTATTTT	CAIRPVGGVVADTQYF
TRBJ2-2	-	TRBV10-2	-	TGCGCCAGCAGTGAGTCTTTTAAGGGGTCTCACACCGGGGAGCTGTTTTTT	CASSESFKGSHTGELFF
TRBJ1-2	-	TRBV24-1	TRBD1	TGTGCCACCAGTGAGAGTGGGACAGGGGGCCACTATGGCTACACCTTC	CATSESGTGGHYGYTF
TRBJ1-5	few	TRBV19	-	TGTGCCAGTAGTATAGCGGTGACCTCCGATCAGCCCCAGCATTTT	CASSIAVTSDQPQHF
TRBJ2-7	-	TRBV6-1	-	TGTGCCAGCAGCCAACACGGGGGCTGGGAGCAGTACTTC	CASSQHGGWEQYF
TRBJ2-2	-	TRBV24-1	TRBD1	TGTGCCACCAGTGATGCAGGACAGGGGGCCACCGGGGAGCTGTTTTTT	CATSDAGQGATGELFF
TRBJ1-6	-	TRBV11-3	-	TGTGCCAGCAGCTTATACTCCCAGAGGGATTCACCCCTCCACTTT	CASSLYSQRDSPLHF
TRBJ2-5	once	TRBV4-2	TRBD2	TGTGCCAGCAGCCAAGGAACTAGCGGGAGACAAGAGACCCAGTACTTC	CASSQGTSGRQETQYF
TRBJ2-7	few	TRBV30	TRBD1	TGTGCCTGGAGTGTACAGGGGATATACGAGCAGTACTTC	CAWSVQGIYEQYF
TRBJ1-2	-	TRBV5-1	TRBD1	TGCGCCAGCAGCTCCGACAGGGGGGCCTATGGCTACACCTTC	CASSSDRGAYGYTF
TRBJ1-4	-	TRBV6-5	-	TGTGCCAGCAGAATACAGGATCTTAATGAAAAACTGTTTTTT	CASRIQDLNEKLFF
TRBJ1-6	-	TRBV2	TRBD1	TGTGCCAGCAGTGAAGCGAGGACAGGTCCGAGGTCACCCCTCCACTTT	CASSEARTGPRSPLHF
TRBJ2-3	-	TRBV7-2	TRBD2	TGTGCCAGCAGCCCTCCGGGACTAGCGGGGGATACGCAGTATTTT	CASSPPGLAGDTQYF
TRBJ1-5	-	TRBV5-5	-	TGTGCCAGCAGCTTATCTTCAGGGAAACATCAGCCCCAGCATTTT	CASSLSSGKHQPQHF
TRBJ1-3	-	TRBV6-5	TRBD1	TGTGCCAGCGATCAGGACAGGGTCCCTGGAAACACCATATATTTT	CASDQDRVPGNTIYF
TRBJ2-1	-	TRBV6-5	-	TGTGCCAGCAGTTACCGAACCGGGACCCCCTACAATGAGCAGTTCTTC	CASSYRTGTPYNEQFF
TRBJ1-1	-	TRBV21-1	-	TGTGCCAGCAGCACACCGGAACTATCCGGGGACACTGAAGCTTTCTTT	CASSTPELSGDTEAFF
TRBJ1-1	-	TRBV7-9	-	TGTGCCAGCAGCTTAGGGAGAGCTCGAGCTTTCTTT	CASSLGRARAFF
TRBJ2-7	-	TRBV10-2	-	TGCGCCAGCGAGGAGCGCCAGCAAAGCTACGAGCAGTACTTC	CASEERQQSYEQYF
TRBJ1-2	few	TRBV9	-	TGTGCCAGCAGCGTAGTTTCGGGGTCGGGTGGCGGCTACACCTTC	CASSVVSGSGGGYTF
TRBJ1-2	few	TRBV3-1/TRBV3-2	TRBD1	TGTGCCAGCAGCCCACACAGGGGGGAGAACTATGGCTACACCTTC	CASSPHRGENYGYTF
TRBJ2-3	-	TRBV7-9	-	TGTGCCAATACAGATACGCAGTATTTT	CANTDTQYF
TRBJ2-7	-	TRBV5-4	TRBD1	TGTGCCAGCAGCTCCCAGGGACAGCGAGTCTACGAGCAGTACTTC	CASSSQGQRVYEQYF
TRBJ1-5	-	TRBV19	TRBD1	TGTGCCAGTAGTATAGGGGACAGGGGACGACAGCCCCAGCATTTT	CASSIGDRGRQPQHF
TRBJ2-1	-	TRBV7-7	-	TGTGCTAGCAGCTTATCCGCGGGGCCCTACAATGAGCAGTTCTTC	CASSLSAGPYNEQFF
TRBJ2-5	once	TRBV9	TRBD1	TGTGCCAGCAGTCGTAACATACAGGGGCAAGAGACCCAGTACTTC	CASSRNIQGQETQYF
TRBJ1-5	-	TRBV27	TRBD1	TGTGCCAGCAGTGTCCAGGGGGGGGTCCGGAATCAGCCCCAGCATTTT	CASSVQGGVRNQPQHF
TRBJ1-5	-	TRBV28	TRBD1	TGTGCCAGCAGGAGAGGGGGCGGCAATCAGCCCCAGCATTTT	CASRRGGGNQPQHF
TRBJ2-1	-	TRBV21-1	-	TGTGCCAGCAGCAAAACGACTTCCACTGACAATGAGCAGTTCTTC	CASSKTTSTDNEQFF
TRBJ2-7	-	TRBV7-2	-	TGTGCCAGCAGCTTAAGTCTCGAGCAGTACTTC	CASSLSLEQYF
TRBJ1-6	-	TRBV7-9	-	TGTGCCAGCAGCTTAGCATTGCTTTATTCACCCCTCCACTTT	CASSLALLYSPLHF
TRBJ1-5	-	TRBV27	-	TGTGCCAGCAGCCTGTCTTATTATAGCAATCAGCCCCAGCATTTT	CASSLSYYSNQPQHF
TRBJ2-1	-	TRBV7-2	-	TGTGCCAGCAGCTTGACACAGAGCTCCTACAATGAGCAGTTCTTC	CASSLTQSSYNEQFF
TRBJ1-2	once	TRBV12-3/TRBV12-4	-	TGTGCCAGCAGTTTAGTACGGGGTGGCTACACCTTC	CASSLVRGGYTF